This paragraph reports one T cell receptor (beta chain). This sample was included in a study of CD8 T cells in Susac syndrome. Reverse transcription of roughly 0.5 to 1 ug RNA was carried out with random hexamers. Amplification of TCR beta CDR3 by immunoSEQ multiplex PCR spanned 54 Vbeta and 13 Jbeta. TCRdb re-called the immunoSEQ multiplex PCR reads through MiXCR, storing one row per CDR3 protein. The sample has 150,000 to 200,000 distinct CDR3 sequences, around 94% seen once. The CDR3 is made up of 16 amino acids. The germline gives CDR1 DFQATT, CDR2 SNEGSKA (reference sequence). V was trimmed by 0 bases and J by 0 bases, leaving 12 bases between them.

The chain has TRBV20-1 and TRBJ2-4; tentative D call: TRBD1 (6 bases). This TCR was sampled from a human donor with multiple sclerosis. Material for sequencing was CD4+ T cells from PBMCs. CDR3 protein: CSARDAPGVAKNIQYF. CDR3 in DNA: TGCAGTGCTAGAGATGCCCCAGGGGTAGCCAAAAACATTCAGTACTTC.